This T cell receptor (beta chain) derives from a study of blood T cells in healthy people across ages. About this clonotype: Antigen unknown.

V was trimmed by 5 bases and J by 1 base, leaving 14 bases between them. The CDR3 loop spans 15 amino acids. Looked up from germline, CDR1 is MNHEY and CDR2 is SVGEGT. In each sample, at least 6 million PBMCs were isolated. Through a sample-barcoded 5' primer and a J-beta primer mix, a second PCR was run for about 6 to 12 cycles. Any given sample supplied a minimum of 3 million CDR3-containing paired-end reads. TCRdb reanalysed the 5' RACE reads using MiXCR and keeps one entry per CDR3 protein. The sample shows about 580,000 distinct CDR3 sequences, around half of them seen only once. Study-wide results and caveats: Without sorted subsets, naive and antigen-experienced compartments could not be conclusively compared. It was held that the diversity estimates obtained from one million T cells were underestimates.

The chain uses TRBV6-2 or TRBV6-3 and TRBJ1-1, with TRBD1 as a possible D gene (5 bases). The clonotype comes from an elderly man in good health. The sequenced sample was blood. CDR3 protein: CASSPGGAGNTEAFF. The CDR3 bases are TGTGCCAGCAGTCCCGGAGGGGCTGGGAACACTGAAGCTTTCTTT.